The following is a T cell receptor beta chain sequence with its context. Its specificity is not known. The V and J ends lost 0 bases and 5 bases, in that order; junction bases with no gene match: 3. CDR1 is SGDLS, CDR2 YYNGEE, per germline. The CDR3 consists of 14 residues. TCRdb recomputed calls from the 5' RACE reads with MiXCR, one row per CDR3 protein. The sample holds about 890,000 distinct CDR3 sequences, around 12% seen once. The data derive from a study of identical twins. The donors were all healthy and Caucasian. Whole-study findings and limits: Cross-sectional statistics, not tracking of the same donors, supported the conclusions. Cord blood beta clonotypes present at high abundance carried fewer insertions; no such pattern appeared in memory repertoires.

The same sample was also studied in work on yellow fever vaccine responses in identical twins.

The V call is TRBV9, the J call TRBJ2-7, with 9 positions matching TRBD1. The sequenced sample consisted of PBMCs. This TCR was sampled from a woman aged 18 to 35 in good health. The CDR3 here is CASSVGGQGNEQYF. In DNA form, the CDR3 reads TGTGCCAGCAGCGTAGGGGGACAGGGAAACGAGCAGTACTTC.